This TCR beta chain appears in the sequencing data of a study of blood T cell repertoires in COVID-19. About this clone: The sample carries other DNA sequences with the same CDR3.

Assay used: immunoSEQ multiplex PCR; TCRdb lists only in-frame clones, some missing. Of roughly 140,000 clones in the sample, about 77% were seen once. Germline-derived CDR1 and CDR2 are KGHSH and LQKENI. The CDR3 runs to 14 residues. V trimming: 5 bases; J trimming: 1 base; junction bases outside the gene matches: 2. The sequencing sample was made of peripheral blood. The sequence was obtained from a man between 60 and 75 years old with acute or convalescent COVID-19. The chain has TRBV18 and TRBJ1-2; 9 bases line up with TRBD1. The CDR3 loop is CASSAGQGNYGYTF. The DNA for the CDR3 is TGTGCCAGCTCAGCGGGACAGGGTAACTATGGCTACACCTTC.